This TCR beta chain was captured in a study of cytomegalovirus exposure and HLA in healthy donors. This PCR relied on a set of 60 Vbeta primers and 13 Jbeta primers. Libraries were prepared by immunoSEQ multiplex PCR; TCRdb keeps only in-frame clonotypes and omits some of them. The data contain about 100,000 clones, about 68% of them singletons. Trimming left V 6 bases short and J 5 bases short, with 17 bases between. This CDR3 is built from 16 residues. Germline assignment: CDR1 MNHNY and CDR2 SVGAGI (reference sequence). This clone was seen a few times. The sequencing input was PBMCs. The chain joins TRBV6-6 to TRBJ2-6; no reliable D call. This TCR was sampled from a male donor in good health and CMV-seropositive. CDR3: CASSSAWAPRANVLTF. The CDR3, as DNA: TGTGCCAGCAGCTCCGCTTGGGCTCCCCGGGCCAACGTCCTGACTTTC.